This TCR beta chain was observed in a study of shared clonotypes between healthy human individuals. Produced via immunoSEQ multiplex PCR; TCRdb's table is partial and in-frame only. The table shows fewer than 1.4 million clones, with about 80% occurring only once. A word on this clone: Its specificity is not known.

Points from the study as a whole: Specimens sampled were limited to blood, with tissue repertoires likely differing.

The CDR3 runs 16 residues. Germline CDR1 reads MDHEN; CDR2 reads SYDVKM. V shed 5 bases and J 1 base; nucleotides not matched to a gene: 5. All donors were healthy HIV-negative adults lacking recent acute infections or vaccinations. Sequences were obtained from memory CD4+ T cells from PBMCs. As to subset: CD45RA-negative fraction. The chain carries TRBV28 and TRBJ2-2; 9 bases align to TRBD1. This sequence was found in a man between 18 and 35 years old in good health. Some clones in this sample may be carry-over from other donors' samples. The CDR3 nucleotides are TGTGCCAGCAGTCCCTGGGGACAGGGGAACACCGGGGAGCTGTTTTTT. The encoded protein is CASSPWGQGNTGELFF.